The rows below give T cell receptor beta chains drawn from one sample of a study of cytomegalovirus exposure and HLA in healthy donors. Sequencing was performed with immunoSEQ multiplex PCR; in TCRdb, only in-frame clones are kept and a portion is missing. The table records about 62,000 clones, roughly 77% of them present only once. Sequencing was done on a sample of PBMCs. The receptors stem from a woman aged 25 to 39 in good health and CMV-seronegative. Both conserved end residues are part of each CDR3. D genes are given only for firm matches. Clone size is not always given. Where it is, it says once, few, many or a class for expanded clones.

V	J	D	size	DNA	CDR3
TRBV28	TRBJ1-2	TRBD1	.	TGTGCCAGCAGAACAGGGGGCAACTATGGCTACACCTTC	CASRTGGNYGYTF
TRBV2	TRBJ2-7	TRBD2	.	TGTGCCAGCAGACGAACTAGCGGAGCCTACGAGCAGTACTTC	CASRRTSGAYEQYF
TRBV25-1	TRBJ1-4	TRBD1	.	TGTGCCAGCAGCCCGGGACAGGGTTTCACTAATGAAAAACTGTTTTTT	CASSPGQGFTNEKLFF
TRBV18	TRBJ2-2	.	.	TGTGCCAGCTCACCTGAGGCGACAGATTTTAACACCGGGGAGCTGTTTTTT	CASSPEATDFNTGELFF
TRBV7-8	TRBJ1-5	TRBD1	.	TGTGCCAGCAGCCGGGCTCGAAGGGTCGGGACAGCTAGCAATCAGCCCCAGCATTTT	CASSRARRVGTASNQPQHF
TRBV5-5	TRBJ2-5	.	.	TGTGCCAGCAGCCGAAGCGGAGCTAGGGAGGAGACCCAGTACTTC	CASSRSGAREETQYF
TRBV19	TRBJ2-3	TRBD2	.	TGTGCCAGTAGTATAGAGACTAGCGGGGGGGACGATACGCAGTATTTT	CASSIETSGGDDTQYF
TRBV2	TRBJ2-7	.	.	TGTGCCATAGTACTAGGGCCACGGGCCTACGAGCAGTACTTC	CAIVLGPRAYEQYF
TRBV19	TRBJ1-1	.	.	TGTGCCAGCCAGGGAAGGGAAGCTTTCTTT	CASQGREAFF
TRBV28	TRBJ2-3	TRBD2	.	TGTGCCAGCAGTTTATGGGCTAGCGGGAGGATCACAGATACGCAGTATTTT	CASSLWASGRITDTQYF
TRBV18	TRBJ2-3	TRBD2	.	TGTGCCAGCTCACCGTTAACTAGCGGGGGCACAGATACGCAGTATTTT	CASSPLTSGGTDTQYF
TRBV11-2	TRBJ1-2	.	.	TGTGCCAGCAGCGAACTTTCCCTAGCTAACTATGGCTACACCTTC	CASSELSLANYGYTF
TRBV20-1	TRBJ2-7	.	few	TGCAGTGCCGCCCCGTCACGGGAGCAGTACTTC	CSAAPSREQYF
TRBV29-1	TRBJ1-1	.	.	TGCAGCGTTGATCCGACGGGAGGAGACACTGAAGCTTTCTTT	CSVDPTGGDTEAFF